One sample yielded the 2 T cell receptor beta chains listed below, sequenced in a study of blood T cell repertoires in COVID-19. Using immunoSEQ multiplex PCR, the repertoire was profiled, and TCRdb retains in-frame clones only, with some absent. The table records around 110,000 clones, around 86% of them present only once. The source material was peripheral blood. The origin of the receptors is a man aged 70 or older with acute or convalescent COVID-19.

With respect to this clone: Additional DNA sequences in this sample encode the identical CDR3. This chain joins TRBV29-1 and TRBJ1-2; TRBD1 matches at 7 bases. Germline trimming cut 7 bases from V and 4 bases from J; bases unmatched to any gene: 3. The CDR3 is made up of 11 amino acids. Germline CDR1 is SQVTM and CDR2 is ANQGSEA. The DNA for the CDR3 is TGCAGCGGCGGGACAGTCTATGGCTACACCTTC. It translates to CSGGTVYGYTF. The variable domain in full, with the rest retrieved from reference TRBV29-1 and TRBJ1-2, is SAVISQKPSRDICQRGTSLTIQCQVDSQVTMMFWYRQQPGQSLTLIATANQGSEATYESGFVIDKFPISRPNLTFSTLTVSNMSPEDSSIYLCSGGTVYGYTFGSGTRLTVV.

The chain is built from TRBV6-2 or TRBV6-3 and TRBJ1-4, with 7 bases that match TRBD1. Germline-derived CDR1 and CDR2 are MNHEY and SVGEGT. J lost 8 bases, V lost 4 bases, and 7 bases had no gene match. The CDR3 runs 14 residues. CDR3 amino acids: CASSSQGGIEKLFF. The CDR3 region has the DNA TGTGCCAGCAGTTCGCAGGGGGGTATCGAAAAACTGTTTTTT.